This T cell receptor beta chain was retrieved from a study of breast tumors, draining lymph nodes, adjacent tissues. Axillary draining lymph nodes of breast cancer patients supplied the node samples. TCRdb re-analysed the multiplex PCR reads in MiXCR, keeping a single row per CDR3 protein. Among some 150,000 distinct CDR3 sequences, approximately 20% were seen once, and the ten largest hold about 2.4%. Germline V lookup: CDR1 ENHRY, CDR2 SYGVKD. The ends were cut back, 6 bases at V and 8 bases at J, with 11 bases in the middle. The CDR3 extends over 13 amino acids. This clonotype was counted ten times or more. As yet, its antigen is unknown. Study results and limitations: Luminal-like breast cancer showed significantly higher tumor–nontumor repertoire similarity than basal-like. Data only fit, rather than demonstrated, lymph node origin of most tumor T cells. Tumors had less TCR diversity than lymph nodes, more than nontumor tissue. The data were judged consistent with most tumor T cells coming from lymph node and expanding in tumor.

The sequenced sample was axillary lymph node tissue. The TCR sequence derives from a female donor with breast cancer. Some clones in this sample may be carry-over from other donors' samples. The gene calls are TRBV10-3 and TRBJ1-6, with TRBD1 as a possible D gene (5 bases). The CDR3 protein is CAIRGQADSPLHF. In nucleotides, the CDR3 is TGTGCCATCAGGGGGCAGGCTGATTCACCCCTCCACTTT.